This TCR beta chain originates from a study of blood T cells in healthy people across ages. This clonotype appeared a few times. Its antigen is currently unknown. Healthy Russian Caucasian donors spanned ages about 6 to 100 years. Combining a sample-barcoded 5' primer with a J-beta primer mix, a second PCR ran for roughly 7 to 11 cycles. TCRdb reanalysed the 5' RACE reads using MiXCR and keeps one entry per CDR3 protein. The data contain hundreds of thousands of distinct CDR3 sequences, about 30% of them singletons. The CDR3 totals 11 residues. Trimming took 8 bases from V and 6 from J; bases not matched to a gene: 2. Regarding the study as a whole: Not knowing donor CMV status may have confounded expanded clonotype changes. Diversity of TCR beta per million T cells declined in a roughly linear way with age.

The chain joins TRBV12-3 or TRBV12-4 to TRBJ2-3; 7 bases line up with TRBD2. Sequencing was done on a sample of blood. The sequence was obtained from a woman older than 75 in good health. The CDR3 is CASHGGDTQYF. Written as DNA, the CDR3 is TGTGCCAGCCACGGGGGGGATACGCAGTATTTT.